A single sample is the source of the 31 T cell receptor beta chains below, sequenced in a study of HIV-infected patients and healthy controls. Follow-up blood was drawn about 14 weeks, roughly three months, after antiretroviral therapy began. Whole blood was used without fractionation, so all unsorted peripheral T cells were included. cDNA was made from 500 ng RNA using alpha and beta constant primers. Alpha and beta chain libraries were made separately by chain-specific third strand synthesis with multiplexing indices. One entry per CDR3 protein, called by TCRdb with MiXCR from the 5' RACE reads. The table shows around 4,900 distinct CDR3 sequences, with more than 5% occurring only once. This specimen consisted of blood, obtained during antiretroviral therapy. The receptors were sampled from an adult with HIV infection.

This clonotype is categorized as medium-sized. This chain joins TRBV9 and TRBJ2-3, with D perhaps TRBD2 (5 bases). Trimming removed 3 bases at V and 1 base at J, with 15 bases between. The germline CDR1 and CDR2 sequences are SGDLS and YYNGEE. The CDR3 length is 16 residues. CDR3 sequence (DNA): TGTGCCAGCAGCGCTACCCCCGGGGTTGGCACAGATACGCAGTATTTT. Encoded protein: CASSATPGVGTDTQYF.

The chain is built from TRBV2 and TRBJ1-5; D gene ambiguous. Germline CDR1 SNHLY, CDR2 FYNNEI. The CDR3 length is 16 residues. The germline V and J ends were trimmed by 0 bases and 2 bases, with 11 bases remaining between them. The CDR3 DNA reads TGTGCCAGCAGTGAAGCCCGTGGATGGGGCAATCAGCCCCAGCATTTT. This gives the protein CASSEARGWGNQPQHF.

This clonotype is termed medium-sized. V and J are TRBV2 and TRBJ1-5; D is perhaps TRBD1 (5 bases). The V end was cut by 6 bases, the J end by 4 bases, with 16 bases between. Germline CDR1 and CDR2: SNHLY and FYNNEI. CDR3 size: 15 residues. The CDR3 coding sequence is TGTGCCAGCAGGTGGGGGAATACAGAGAATCAGCCCCAGCATTTT. Translated: CASRWGNTENQPQHF.

In its sample, this clonotype ranks as large (0.1 to 1%). This chain links TRBV5-6 with TRBJ2-1, with 8 bases identical to TRBD2. This CDR3 is built from 14 residues. V lost 1 base to trimming and J lost 4 bases; unmatched junction nucleotides: 1. Germline V gene lookup returns CDR1 SGHDT and CDR2 YYEEEE. CDR3: CASSLTSGYNEQFF. CDR3 nucleotide sequence: TGTGCCAGCAGCTTGACTAGCGGTTACAATGAGCAGTTCTTC.

This clonotype was observed many times. CDR3 sequence reads: CAISDSWERFEQYF. The CDR3, as DNA: TGTGCCATCAGCGATAGTTGGGAACGCTTCGAGCAGTACTTC. The chain employs TRBV10-3 and TRBJ2-7; D is unresolved. Germline V gene sequence: CDR1 ENHRY, CDR2 SYGVKD. The CDR3 has 14 amino acids. The ends were cut back, 6 bases at V and 6 bases at J, with 18 bases in the middle.

This clonotype was seen many times. This chain links TRBV20-1 with TRBJ2-1; 9 bases match TRBD2. J gave up 5 bases and V 3 bases, and 11 bases lay outside the gene matches. The CDR3 has 16 residues. The germline gives CDR1 DFQATT, CDR2 SNEGSKA (reference sequence). CDR3 bases: TGCAGTGCTAGCGTGTCTCTAGCGGGAACCAACAATGAGCAGTTCTTC. Translation gives CSASVSLAGTNNEQFF.

This clonotype was seen more than once but under ten times. This chain uses TRBV7-9 with TRBJ2-7; D possibly corresponds to TRBD2 (6 bases). Germline CDR1 is SEHNR and CDR2 is FQNEAQ (reference sequence). CDR3 length equals 15 residues. Between the trimmed V and J ends, which lost 5 bases and 3 bases, there was a span of 17 bases. CDR3 in amino acids: CASSPPQGAGYEQYF. The DNA for the CDR3 is TGTGCCAGCAGCCCGCCCCAGGGAGCGGGCTACGAGCAGTACTTC.

In its sample, this clonotype ranks as medium-sized (0.01 to 0.1%). V is TRBV2 and J is TRBJ2-3; the D is unclear. The V end was cut by 6 bases, the J end by 9 bases, with 13 bases between. The CDR3 runs 12 residues. The germline gives CDR1 SNHLY, CDR2 FYNNEI. The chain's CDR3 is CASRDHRVTQYF. The CDR3, as DNA: TGTGCCAGCAGAGACCACCGCGTGACGCAGTATTTT.

By share of the sample, this clonotype is medium-sized (0.01 to 0.1%). The chain is built from TRBV27 and TRBJ1-5; possibly TRBD1 for D (5 bases). V was cut by 6 bases and J by 6 bases, with 12 bases left in between. CDR3 length: 13 residues. CDR1 and CDR2 (germline): MNHEY, SMNVEV (reference sequence). The CDR3 spells CASSWTYAQPQHF. In DNA form, the CDR3 reads TGTGCCAGCAGCTGGACATACGCTCAGCCCCAGCATTTT.

The table lists this clonotype with many counts. The gene calls are TRBV2 and TRBJ2-1, with D tentatively TRBD1 (5 bases). Per germline, CDR1 SNHLY and CDR2 FYNNEI. Trimming left V 5 bases short and J 0 bases short, with 11 bases between. CDR3 length: 15 residues. The CDR3, as DNA: TGTGCCAGCAGTAATGGACAAAGCTCCTACAATGAGCAGTTCTTC. Translation: CASSNGQSSYNEQFF. The full variable domain, rest sourced from reference TRBV2 and TRBJ2-1, is EPEVTQTPSHQVTQMGQEVILRCVPISNHLYFYWYRQILGQKVEFLVSFYNNEISEKSEIFDDQFSVERPDGSNFTLKIRSTKLEDSAMYFCASSNGQSSYNEQFFGPGTRLTVL.

This clonotype was counted ten times or more. V usage is TRBV12-3 or TRBV12-4 and J usage is TRBJ2-5; 7 nucleotides agree with TRBD1. J was trimmed by 2 bases and V by 6 bases; bases with no gene match: 9. The CDR3 has 15 residues. DNA of the CDR3: TGTGCCAGCAGCCGACAGGGCCCGAGGCAAGAGACCCAGTACTTC. Its protein is CASSRQGPRQETQYF.

To note about this clonotype: Given a much more abundant clone one base away, this may be a read error. The chain recombines TRBV7-2 with TRBJ2-1; 7 bases fit TRBD1. Germline CDR1 SGHTA, CDR2 FQGNSA. The junction had 12 bases not matched to a gene; V was cut back by 5 bases and J by 8 bases. This CDR3 spans 15 amino acids. For the CDR3, the DNA is TGTGCCAGCAGCCCCGGACAGGTGATGTACGATGAGCAGTTCTTC. It translates to CASSPGQVMYDEQFF.

This clonotype is medium-sized within its sample. This chain joins TRBV3-1 and TRBJ1-3, with a tentative D call TRBD1 (6 bases). The ends were cut back, 4 bases at V and 2 bases at J, with 9 bases in the middle. The CDR3 extends over 14 amino acids. The germline V gene encodes CDR1 LGHDT and CDR2 YNNKEL (reference sequence). The CDR3 DNA reads as TGTGCCAGCAGCCTACAGGGAACTGGAAACACCATATATTTT. As protein: CASSLQGTGNTIYF.

Many counts were recorded for this clonotype. The V call is TRBV12-3 or TRBV12-4, the J call TRBJ1-6, with D perhaps matching TRBD1 (6 bases). Trimming took off 5 bases at V and 13 bases at J, with 15 bases between the two ends. The CDR3 sequence is 13 residues long. The CDR3 DNA is TGTGCCAGCAGTCCGGGACACCCCCTGCCCCTCCACTTT. It translates to CASSPGHPLPLHF.

This clonotype was observed at least ten times. This chain joins TRBV7-3 and TRBJ2-7; 9 bases are shared with TRBD2. The CDR3 runs to 15 residues. Germline lookup yields CDR1 SGHTA and CDR2 FQGTGA. Germline trimming cut 2 bases from V and 4 bases from J; bases unmatched to any gene: 6. The CDR3 sequence: CASSLGVAGVYEQYF. The CDR3 DNA follows: TGTGCCAGCAGCTTAGGGGTAGCGGGGGTGTACGAGCAGTACTTC.

This clonotype is labeled medium-sized. V is TRBV2 and J is TRBJ1-6; TRBD1 is a possible D gene (6 bases). V dropped 8 bases and J dropped 6 bases, with 14 bases sitting between them. Germline V gives CDR1 SNHLY, CDR2 FYNNEI. This CDR3 is built from 14 residues. CDR3 sequence (DNA): TGTGCCAGCGGGCCCGGGACACTTAATTCACCCCTCCACTTT. Its translation: CASGPGTLNSPLHF.

Ten or more counts support this clonotype. The chain carries TRBV5-5 and TRBJ2-6; D uncertain. Trimming cost V 0 bases and J 0 bases, with 7 bases left between them. Germline-derived CDR1 and CDR2 are SGHKS and YYEKEE (reference sequence). This CDR3 comprises 16 residues. CDR3 loop: CASSLGAHSGANVLTF. The DNA of the CDR3 is TGTGCCAGCAGCTTGGGGGCCCACTCTGGGGCCAACGTCCTGACTTTC.

This clonotype is termed medium-sized. The chain uses TRBV19 and TRBJ1-5; D gene unclear. Germline V gives CDR1 LNHDA, CDR2 SQIVND (reference sequence). CDR3 length: 16 amino acids. V gave up 3 bases and J gave up 0 bases, with 12 bases separating them. CDR3 DNA: TGTGCCAGTAGTATTCGTACAGAGCCTAGCAATCAGCCCCAGCATTTT. Residues: CASSIRTEPSNQPQHF.

There are a few counts of this clonotype. This chain joins TRBV7-9 and TRBJ2-1, with 9 nucleotides matching TRBD2. Germline CDR1 SEHNR, CDR2 FQNEAQ (reference sequence). CDR3 length: 16 amino acids. V lost 8 bases, J lost 5 bases, and 13 bases stayed unmatched. CDR3 region: CASGSRSGSKDNEQFF. CDR3 in DNA: TGTGCCAGCGGGTCTCGTAGCGGGAGTAAGGACAATGAGCAGTTCTTC.

This clonotype was seen at least ten times. The chain recombines TRBV6-5 with TRBJ1-6, with 9 bases fitting TRBD1. CDR3 length equals 16 residues. Trimming took 3 bases from V and 10 from J; bases not matched to a gene: 10. Germline CDR1 is MNHEY and CDR2 is SVGAGI. As DNA, the CDR3 is TGTGCCAGCAGTTATAAACCCGGGACAGGGTGGTCACCCCTCCACTTT. It yields the protein CASSYKPGTGWSPLHF.

This clonotype is medium-sized. The gene calls are TRBV29-1 and TRBJ2-7; unclear D gene. The ends were cut back, 4 bases at V and 5 bases at J, with 12 bases in the middle. Per germline, CDR1 SQVTM and CDR2 ANQGSEA. The length of the CDR3 is 12 residues. CDR3 DNA sequence: TGCAGCGTTGTTGTCAGGTGGGACGAGCAGTACTTC. It codes for CSVVVRWDEQYF.

By share, this clonotype counts as medium-sized. This chain uses TRBV28 with TRBJ2-7, with 9 bases identical to TRBD1. The CDR3 has 14 amino acids. Germline trimming cut 7 bases from V and 4 bases from J; bases unmatched to any gene: 8. Germline assignment: CDR1 MDHEN and CDR2 SYDVKM. This CDR3 is CASTAGTGRYEQYF. The CDR3 nucleotides read TGTGCCAGCACCGCCGGGACAGGGAGGTACGAGCAGTACTTC.

V gene TRBV7-3 combines with J gene TRBJ1-1, with a tentative D call TRBD1 (6 bases). This CDR3 has 14 residues. Trimming removed 4 bases from V and 2 bases from J, with 11 bases in between. Per the germline V gene, CDR1 is SGHTA and CDR2 is FQGTGA. The CDR3 region is CASSSRGSNTEAFF. CDR3 DNA sequence: TGTGCCAGCAGCTCCAGGGGTTCTAACACTGAAGCTTTCTTT. The variable domain in full, completed from reference TRBV7-3 and TRBJ1-1, reads GAGVSQTPSNKVTEKGKYVELRCDPISGHTALYWYRQSLGQGPEFLIYFQGTGAADDSGLPNDRFFAVRPEGSVSTLKIQRTERGDSAVYLCASSSRGSNTEAFFGQGTRLTVV.

In this sample, this clonotype turned up a few times. This chain joins TRBV20-1 and TRBJ1-5; D uncertain. This CDR3 has 15 residues. V shed 3 bases and J shed 4 bases, with 16 bases lying between them. In germline, CDR1 is DFQATT, CDR2 SNEGSKA (reference sequence). The chain's CDR3 is CSASRRVPLNQPQHF. CDR3 bases: TGCAGTGCTAGCCGCCGGGTCCCCTTAAATCAGCCCCAGCATTTT.

This clonotype was counted at least ten times. V usage is TRBV28 and J usage is TRBJ2-3; 9 positions match TRBD2. In germline, CDR1 is MDHEN, CDR2 SYDVKM. The trim removed 4 bases at V and 1 base at J, leaving 12 bases unmatched. CDR3 size: 18 residues. The CDR3 loop reads CASSWVAGVSSGTDTQYF. DNA of the CDR3: TGTGCCAGCAGTTGGGTAGCGGGAGTCTCTTCTGGCACAGATACGCAGTATTTT.

This clonotype is labeled medium-sized. This chain links TRBV7-2 with TRBJ1-1, with a possible D match to TRBD1 (6 bases). V was trimmed by 3 bases and J by 1 base, leaving 12 bases between them. The CDR3 loop spans 15 amino acids. Germline loops: CDR1 SGHTA, CDR2 FQGNSA. CDR3 in DNA: TGTGCCAGCAGCTTCTGGTCAGGGGCGAACACTGAAGCTTTCTTT. Its protein product is CASSFWSGANTEAFF. Together with reference TRBV7-2 and TRBJ1-1, the CDR3 gives the full variable domain: GAGVSQSPSNKVTEKGKDVELRCDPISGHTALYWYRQSLGQGLEFLIYFQGNSAPDKSGLPSDRFSAERTGGSVSTLTIQRTQQEDSAVYLCASSFWSGANTEAFFGQGTRLTVV.

This clonotype is medium-sized in the sample. This chain links TRBV19 with TRBJ2-3; D is unresolved. V lost 7 bases to trimming and J lost 0 bases, with 8 bases between them. The CDR3 totals 13 residues. Germline CDR1 reads LNHDA; CDR2 reads SQIVND (reference sequence). The CDR3 nucleotides read TGTGCCAGTATGATACCTAGCACAGATACGCAGTATTTT. It yields the protein CASMIPSTDTQYF.

This clonotype has at least ten counts. V gene TRBV7-3 combines with J gene TRBJ2-1; D gene unclear. The CDR3 extends over 13 amino acids. Looked up from germline, CDR1 is SGHTA and CDR2 is FQGTGA. The V end lost 5 bases, the J end lost 2 bases, and 7 bases lay between the germline ends. The CDR3 loop is CASSPSTYNEQFF. CDR3 coding DNA: TGTGCCAGCAGCCCCTCGACCTACAATGAGCAGTTCTTC.

This clonotype has just a few counts. V is TRBV10-3 and J is TRBJ2-7, with TRBD1 matching 10 bases. The CDR3 has 12 amino acids. J gave up 3 bases and V 10 bases, and 3 bases lay outside the gene matches. Germline loops: CDR1 ENHRY, CDR2 SYGVKD. The CDR3 sequence: CATGTGDYEQYF. CDR3 nucleotides: TGTGCCACCGGGACAGGGGACTACGAGCAGTACTTC.

By frequency in the sample, this clonotype is large. The chain recombines TRBV27 with TRBJ2-1, with D unclear. The V and J ends lost 2 bases and 9 bases respectively, with 14 bases between them. CDR3 length: 14 residues. Germline CDR1 is MNHEY and CDR2 is SMNVEV (reference sequence). CDR3 region: CASSLNRRMVEQFF. For the CDR3, the DNA is TGTGCCAGCAGTTTAAATAGGAGAATGGTTGAGCAGTTCTTC.

This clonotype was recorded many times. The chain carries TRBV7-6 and TRBJ2-7; 11 bases agree with TRBD2. CDR1 and CDR2 from the germline V gene are SGHVS and FNYEAQ. The CDR3 covers 15 residues. J gave up 1 base and V 7 bases, and 6 bases lay outside the gene matches. In nucleotides, the CDR3 is TGTGCCAGCACCCCCACTAGCGGGGGTTCCTACGAGCAGTACTTC. The encoded protein is CASTPTSGGSYEQYF.